This T cell receptor beta chain was identified during a study of cytomegalovirus exposure and HLA in healthy donors. General study results and limits: Presence/absence analyses assumed roughly uniform sequencing depth across donors.

The primer mix had 60 Vbeta and 13 Jbeta primers. Sequencing was performed with immunoSEQ multiplex PCR; in TCRdb, only in-frame clones are kept and a portion is missing. Of approximately 160,000 clones listed, just under 80% were seen once; the top ten hold 1%. With V trimmed by 4 bases and J by 4 bases, 6 bases remained unmatched. The length of the CDR3 is 16 residues. Germline CDR1 SGHRS, CDR2 YFSETQ. The sample holds a few counts of this clone. Its antigen remains unknown. The V call is TRBV5-1, the J call TRBJ2-2; 11 nucleotides agree with TRBD2. The TCR comes from a woman between 45 and 60 years old in good health and CMV-seropositive. Input material: PBMCs. The CDR3, as DNA: TGCGCCAGCAGCATTGGACTAGCGGGTATCACCGGGGAGCTGTTTTTT. Its translation: CASSIGLAGITGELFF.